The 16 T cell receptor beta chains presented below share a single source sample, sequenced in a study of PD-1 blockade in classical Hodgkin lymphoma. Generated by immunoSEQ multiplex PCR, the TCRdb table keeps only in-frame clones and is missing some. The profile shows 40,000 or so clones, 70% to 90% of them singletons. There was relapse after autologous stem cell transplantation in every patient, and there was variation in brentuximab vedotin exposure. The starting material was peripheral blood mononuclear cells (PBMCs), obtained before the second cycle of nivolumab. The receptors shown here come from a human donor with classical Hodgkin lymphoma.

V and J are TRBV4-3 and TRBJ1-6; 11 bases are shared with TRBD1. The V segment lost 8 bases and the J segment 6 bases; nucleotides outside the gene matches: 0. The CDR3 contains 13 residues. CDR1 is LGHNA, CDR2 YSLEER, per germline. CDR3 DNA sequence: TGCGCCAGCGGGACAGGGGGTAATTCACCCCTCCACTTT. It specifies CASGTGGNSPLHF.

V is TRBV6-5 and J is TRBJ2-3; D remains ambiguous. The CDR3 spans 14 residues. Germline assignment: CDR1 MNHEY and CDR2 SVGAGI. The germline V and J ends were trimmed by 4 bases and 2 bases, with 10 bases remaining between them. The CDR3 protein is CASSSTSVTDTQYF. For the CDR3, the DNA is TGTGCCAGCAGTTCGACCTCAGTCACAGATACGCAGTATTTT.

The sample holds one count of this clone. The chain couples TRBV7-9 to TRBJ2-5; 11 bases line up with TRBD1. V trimming: 6 bases; J trimming: 4 bases; junction bases outside the gene matches: 10. Germline V gene sequence: CDR1 SEHNR, CDR2 FQNEAQ (reference sequence). The CDR3 runs 16 residues. The CDR3 sequence: CASRTRTGGDVETQYF. The CDR3, as DNA: TGTGCCAGCAGGACCCGGACAGGGGGCGATGTAGAGACCCAGTACTTC.

The chain carries TRBV7-2 and TRBJ2-1; D gene unclear. Trimming cost V 2 bases and J 2 bases, with 16 bases left between them. The CDR3 covers 17 residues. The germline gives CDR1 SGHTA, CDR2 FQGNSA. The CDR3 DNA is TGTGCCAGCAGCTTATACGAGTACCCGGCGCCCTACAATGAGCAGTTCTTC. It specifies CASSLYEYPAPYNEQFF.

The rearrangement joins TRBV5-8 to TRBJ1-5; D may be TRBD1 (5 bases). CDR1 and CDR2 (germline): SGHTS, YDEGEE. The CDR3 loop spans 13 amino acids. The V gene lost 5 bases and the J gene lost 1 base, with 7 bases spanning the gap. The CDR3: CASREGSNQPQHF. The CDR3, as DNA: TGTGCCAGCAGGGAGGGGAGCAATCAGCCCCAGCATTTT.

The chain combines TRBV14 with TRBJ1-4; D might be TRBD1 (5 bases). Germline V gene data show CDR1 as SGHDN and CDR2 as FVKESK. Deletions cut 1 base from V and 7 bases from J, with 16 bases between. The CDR3 has 16 amino acids. This CDR3 reads CASSQAGGARSEKLFF. As DNA, the CDR3 is TGTGCCAGCAGCCAAGCTGGCGGGGCGCGGAGTGAAAAACTGTTTTTT.

The CDR3 is CASSGGTGSTDTQYF. The CDR3, as DNA: TGTGCCAGCTCAGGCGGGACGGGGAGCACAGATACGCAGTATTTT. The chain has TRBV18 and TRBJ2-3, with a possible D match to TRBD2 (6 bases). The CDR3 spans 15 residues. Looked up from germline, CDR1 is KGHSH and CDR2 is LQKENI. The V gene lost 5 bases and the J gene lost 0 bases, with 12 bases spanning the gap.

The chain uses TRBV7-2 and TRBJ2-3; 11 bases are a match to TRBD2. The ends lost 5 bases at V and 4 bases at J; junction bases unmatched: 11. Germline V gene sequence: CDR1 SGHTA, CDR2 FQGNSA. The CDR3 consists of 17 residues. Here the CDR3 reads CASSLPIAGGWADTQYF. The CDR3 DNA reads as TGTGCCAGCAGCCTACCGATAGCGGGGGGGTGGGCAGATACGCAGTATTTT.

The chain is built from TRBV28 and TRBJ2-1; 7 nucleotides match TRBD2. Germline loops: CDR1 MDHEN, CDR2 SYDVKM. With V trimmed by 6 bases and J by 7 bases, 9 bases remained unmatched. The CDR3 has 14 amino acids. This CDR3 reads CASSPLLATNEQFF. CDR3 nucleotide sequence: TGTGCCAGCAGCCCCTTACTAGCGACTAATGAGCAGTTCTTC.

This clone has only one observation. The chain uses TRBV5-4 and TRBJ2-2, with D possibly being TRBD1 or TRBD2 (5 bases each). The CDR3 spans 15 residues. V gave up 0 bases and J gave up 4 bases, with 10 bases separating them. Per germline, CDR1 SGHNT and CDR2 YYREEE (reference sequence). The CDR3: CASSLGRDGTGELFF. Written as DNA, the CDR3 is TGTGCCAGCAGCTTGGGCAGGGACGGCACCGGGGAGCTGTTTTTT. The entire variable domain, with the rest obtained from reference TRBV5-4 and TRBJ2-2, is as follows: ETGVTQSPTHLIKTRGQQVTLRCSSQSGHNTVSWYQQALGQGPQFIFQYYREEENGRGNFPPRFSGLQFPNYSSELNVNALELDDSALYLCASSLGRDGTGELFFGEGSRLTVL.

The V gene is TRBV10-3, the J gene TRBJ1-5; 7 bases align to TRBD1. The CDR3 length is 13 residues. The junction had 10 bases not matched to a gene; V was cut back by 10 bases and J by 7 bases. Per germline, CDR1 ENHRY and CDR2 SYGVKD. CDR3 protein: CATRDSLIQPQHF. The CDR3 region has the DNA TGTGCCACCCGGGACAGCTTGATCCAGCCCCAGCATTTT.

This chain joins TRBV7-2 and TRBJ2-5, with TRBD1 matching over 7 bases. Trimming took 3 bases from V and 4 from J; bases not matched to a gene: 2. Germline V CDR1 and CDR2: SGHTA, FQGNSA. The length of the CDR3 is 13 residues. The CDR3 loop reads CASSLRGRETQYF. The DNA for the CDR3 is TGTGCCAGCAGCTTGAGGGGGCGAGAGACCCAGTACTTC.

CDR3 protein: CASSKAEGILTYEQYF. CDR3 sequence (DNA): TGTGCCAGCAGCAAAGCGGAGGGAATATTAACCTACGAGCAGTACTTC. The chain has TRBV21-1 and TRBJ2-7; the table gives TRBD2 as D, unverified against the DNA. TRBV21-1 is a listed pseudogene. The CDR3 is 16 amino acids.

This clone occurred once. The chain couples TRBV15 to TRBJ2-5; 8 nucleotides align to TRBD2. The V and J ends lost 0 bases and 2 bases, in that order; junction bases with no gene match: 11. CDR1 and CDR2 (germline): LNHNV, YYDKDF (reference sequence). This CDR3 contains 18 residues. CDR3 nucleotides: TGTGCCACCAGCAGAGATCGGGGGATAGCGGGGAAACAAGAGACCCAGTACTTC. Protein product: CATSRDRGIAGKQETQYF.

The chain combines TRBV27 with TRBJ2-7; D possibly corresponds to TRBD2 (7 bases). The CDR3 spans 14 residues. Germline V lookup: CDR1 MNHEY, CDR2 SMNVEV (reference sequence). The ends were cut back, 3 bases at V and 4 bases at J, with 13 bases in the middle. The CDR3 here is CASSLRGGAYEQYF. As DNA, the CDR3 is TGTGCCAGCAGTTTGAGGGGGGGGGCGTACGAGCAGTACTTC.

The gene calls are TRBV7-9 and TRBJ1-5; 8 nucleotides line up with TRBD1. The CDR3 length is 13 residues. With 5 bases clipped from V and 6 bases from J, the junction kept 3 bases outside the gene matches. Germline V gene lookup returns CDR1 SEHNR and CDR2 FQNEAQ (reference sequence). The CDR3, as DNA: TGTGCCAGCAGCGGAGGACAGGGTCAGCCCCAGCATTTT. It encodes CASSGGQGQPQHF.